Presented here are 27 T cell receptor beta chains from one specimen sequenced in a study of shared clonotypes between healthy human individuals (dated by TCRdb to 2018 to 2020). The library was generated by the immunoSEQ multiplex PCR assay. TCRdb limited this immuneACCESS table to in-frame rearrangements with V and J called. A share of clones is missing; checked studies link under half to unresolved V genes, and the rest is unexplained. The sample profile shows some 1 million clones; under 80% of them were found once. Of the sample, about 1.5% falls within the top ten clones. The sample taken for sequencing was memory CD4+ T cells sorted from blood. The cell subset or site label for this specimen denotes: CD45RA-negative fraction. These receptors all come from a man aged 18 to 30 in good health.

The CDR3 loop is CASSRGQREKLFF. CDR3 DNA: TGTGCCAGTAGTCGGGGACAAAGGGAAAAACTGTTTTTT. The rearrangement links TRBV19 to TRBJ1-4; tentatively, D is TRBD1 (6 bases). The ends were cut back, 5 bases at V and 8 bases at J, with 12 bases in the middle. Germline V gives CDR1 LNHDA, CDR2 SQIVND (reference sequence). There are 13 residues in the CDR3.

Only a few counts were recorded for this clone. CDR3 sequence reads: CASSLRQFQETQYF. The DNA for the CDR3 is TGTGCCAGCAGCTTACGGCAGTTCCAAGAGACCCAGTACTTC. The chain joins TRBV7-8 to TRBJ2-5; D gene unclear. Per the germline V gene, CDR1 is SGHVS and CDR2 is FQNEAQ. Trimming removed 2 bases from V and 1 base from J, with 8 bases in between. The CDR3 length is 14 residues.

This chain connects TRBV5-6 to TRBJ1-1; the D gene is possibly TRBD1 (5 bases). Germline CDR1 is SGHDT and CDR2 is YYEEEE. Trimming stripped 0 bases from V and 0 bases from J, with 15 bases between. This CDR3 comprises 17 residues. Here the CDR3 DNA reads TGTGCCAGCAGCTTGGCCGGGCGGGGGATGATGAACACTGAAGCTTTCTTT. Translation gives CASSLAGRGMMNTEAFF.

V and J are TRBV2 and TRBJ2-2; TRBD1 matches at 10 bases. The CDR3 length is 16 residues. V shed 5 bases and J 6 bases; nucleotides not matched to a gene: 9. Per germline, CDR1 SNHLY and CDR2 FYNNEI. The CDR3 region is CASSKLTGGGPGELFF. Here the CDR3 DNA reads TGTGCCAGCAGTAAACTGACAGGGGGCGGGCCCGGGGAGCTGTTTTTT.

In the case of this clone: One base away lies a much larger clone, so this may be a sequencing read error. Other nucleotide sequences from this sample produce the same CDR3. This chain uses TRBV5-6 with TRBJ1-1, with D maybe TRBD1 (5 bases). Germline V gene lookup returns CDR1 SGHDT and CDR2 YYEEEE. This CDR3 has 13 residues. Trimming took 4 bases from V and 1 from J, leaving 8 bases between them. Written as DNA, the CDR3 is TGTGCCAGCAGCCTGGGACGGAACACTGAAGCTTTCTTT. Translated: CASSLGRNTEAFF.

A note on this clone: A junction end diverges from the germline sequence, so it may reflect a read error. CDR3 amino acids: CASSLTAFSF. CDR3 nucleotide sequence: TGTGCCAGCAGCTTAACGGCGTTTTCCTTT. This sequence joins TRBV7-2 and TRBJ1-1; D unclear. Germline loops: CDR1 SGHTA, CDR2 FQGNSA. The CDR3 is 10 amino acids.

The chain carries TRBV7-8 and TRBJ2-5; D is possibly TRBD1 (6 bases). The CDR3 runs 15 residues. With 5 bases removed from V and 3 bases from J, the gap between germline ends came to 16 bases. Per germline, CDR1 SGHVS and CDR2 FQNEAQ. The CDR3 bases are TGTGCCAGCAGCCTCCAGGGGCGCCGGGAAGAGACCCAGTACTTC. Translation gives CASSLQGRREETQYF.

This clone was found once. This CDR3 is also generated by other DNA sequences in the sample. The V gene is TRBV19, the J gene TRBJ2-3; D is possibly TRBD2 (5 bases). The CDR3 runs to 13 residues. Germline lookup yields CDR1 LNHDA and CDR2 SQIVND (reference sequence). The V and J ends lost 1 base and 3 bases respectively, with 5 bases between them. The CDR3, as DNA: TGTGCCAGTAGTATAGGAGGGACAGATACGCAGTATTTT. Translating it yields CASSIGGTDTQYF.

V is TRBV7-2 and J is TRBJ2-3; 14 bases line up with TRBD2. Trimming took 5 bases from V and 4 from J; bases not matched to a gene: 5. This CDR3 is built from 16 residues. Per germline, CDR1 SGHTA and CDR2 FQGNSA. CDR3 bases: TGTGCCAGCAGCGACAGACTAGCGGGAGGGGCAGATACGCAGTATTTT. Its translation is CASSDRLAGGADTQYF.

This chain links TRBV28 with TRBJ2-7, with D unresolved. V was cut by 3 bases and J by 3 bases, with 9 bases left in between. Germline lookup yields CDR1 MDHEN and CDR2 SYDVKM. There are 13 residues in the CDR3. The CDR3 DNA is TGTGCCAGCAGTTTGTCAACCAACTACGAGCAGTACTTC. Amino acids: CASSLSTNYEQYF.

This clone was detected once. CDR3 sequence: CASSLDRGPDGEQYF. In DNA, the CDR3 is TGCGCCAGCAGCTTGGACAGGGGGCCCGACGGCGAGCAGTACTTC. The chain links TRBV5-1 to TRBJ2-7, with 9 bases lining up with TRBD1. J lost 6 bases, V lost 0 bases, and 7 bases had no gene match. The length of the CDR3 is 15 residues. CDR1 is SGHRS and CDR2 is YFSETQ in the germline V gene.

The rearrangement uses TRBV9 and TRBJ2-3; the match to TRBD1 covers 9 bases. Germline-derived CDR1 and CDR2 are SGDLS and YYNGEE. V gave up 0 bases and J gave up 4 bases; unmatched junction bases: 9. This CDR3 is built from 17 residues. The CDR3 loop reads CASSVGPGQGSADTQYF. The CDR3 DNA is TGTGCCAGCAGCGTAGGGCCGGGACAGGGATCAGCAGATACGCAGTATTTT.

The CDR3: CASTRVEGNEQFF. CDR3 DNA sequence: TGTGCCAGCACCCGGGTGGAGGGAAATGAGCAGTTCTTC. The chain combines TRBV2 with TRBJ2-1; D may be TRBD2 (6 bases). Deletions cut 7 bases from V and 7 bases from J, with 14 bases between. The CDR3 sequence is 13 residues long. The germline gives CDR1 SNHLY, CDR2 FYNNEI.

V is TRBV7-9 and J is TRBJ1-2; weak D call: TRBD1 (6 bases). The CDR3 runs to 14 residues. The germline V and J ends were trimmed by 3 bases and 7 bases, with 15 bases remaining between them. Germline V gene data show CDR1 as SEHNR and CDR2 as FQNEAQ (reference sequence). The CDR3 here is CASSLRGAGGGYTF. DNA for the CDR3: TGTGCCAGCAGCTTGCGGGGGGCTGGAGGTGGCTACACCTTC. Supplemented by reference TRBV7-9 and TRBJ1-2, the full variable domain reads DTGVSQNPRHKITKRGQNVTFRCDPISEHNRLYWYRQTLGQGPEFLTYFQNEAQLEKSRLLSDRFSAERPKGSFSTLEIQRTEQGDSAMYLCASSLRGAGGGYTFGSGTRLTVV.

The chain joins TRBV5-1 to TRBJ1-1; weak D call: TRBD1 (5 bases). Germline CDR1 reads SGHRS; CDR2 reads YFSETQ. V lost 4 bases to trimming and J lost 4 bases, with 11 bases between them. The CDR3 runs 13 residues. The CDR3 spells CASSVDQGTEAFF. The CDR3 bases are TGCGCCAGCAGCGTAGATCAGGGCACTGAAGCTTTCTTT.

The chain employs TRBV28 and TRBJ2-1; 12 nucleotides align to TRBD2. The CDR3 is 14 residues long. From germline, CDR1 is MDHEN and CDR2 SYDVKM. The V gene end was trimmed by 5 bases and the J gene end by 14 bases; junction bases not matched to a gene: 10. CDR3 in DNA: TGTGCCAGCAGTGCCTCCGGGACTAGCGGGCTCAAGTTCTTC. Residues: CASSASGTSGLKFF.

The gene calls are TRBV9 and TRBJ1-6, with unresolved D. Trimming cost V 0 bases and J 7 bases, with 14 bases left between them. CDR1 SGDLS and CDR2 YYNGEE come from the germline V gene. CDR3 length: 16 amino acids. As DNA, the CDR3 is TGTGCCAGCAGCGTAGGAGCACCGGGAGTAAATTCACCCCTCCACTTT. Translation gives CASSVGAPGVNSPLHF.

This clone was detected only a few times. The rearrangement links TRBV6-6 to TRBJ1-3, with D possibly matching TRBD1 (5 bases). CDR3 size: 11 residues. Germline V gene sequence: CDR1 MNHNY, CDR2 SVGAGI (reference sequence). Trimming took 11 bases from V and 1 from J, leaving 6 bases between them. The CDR3 protein is CAGGSGNTIYF. The CDR3 bases are TGTGCCGGGGGTTCTGGAAACACCATATATTTT.

This clone has only a few counts. The CDR3 bases are TGTGCCACCAGCAGAGCAGGGGGCGTCTATGGCTACACCTTC. It translates to CATSRAGGVYGYTF. The chain recombines TRBV15 with TRBJ1-2; 8 bases align to TRBD1. The CDR3 is 14 residues long. From germline, CDR1 is LNHNV and CDR2 YYDKDF (reference sequence). V trimming: 1 base; J trimming: 4 bases; junction bases outside the gene matches: 2.

This sequence joins TRBV14 and TRBJ2-1; the match to TRBD2 covers 9 bases. Losses at the gene ends were 0 bases for V and 4 bases for J; bases not matched to a gene: 1. The CDR3 runs 15 residues. Germline assignment: CDR1 SGHDN and CDR2 FVKESK. CDR3 nucleotides: TGTGCCAGCAGCCAAGACACTAGCGGGTACAATGAGCAGTTCTTC. It is translated as CASSQDTSGYNEQFF.

This rearrangement joins TRBV28 to TRBJ1-5, with TRBD1 as a possible D gene (5 bases). Germline CDR1 reads MDHEN; CDR2 reads SYDVKM. The length of the CDR3 is 17 residues. V lost 7 bases to trimming and J lost 0 bases, with 19 bases between them. The DNA of the CDR3 is TGTGCCAGCATGGGACCGGACGGATATTATAGCAATCAGCCCCAGCATTTT. This encodes CASMGPDGYYSNQPQHF.

This chain connects TRBV2 to TRBJ2-1; 9 bases agree with TRBD2. The CDR3 runs 13 residues. Trimming cost V 7 bases and J 8 bases; bases outside gene matches: 6. Per the germline V gene, CDR1 is SNHLY and CDR2 is FYNNEI. DNA of the CDR3: TGTGCCAGCAAGGAGCGGGAGGTTTATGAGCAGTTCTTC. Its translation: CASKEREVYEQFF.

J is TRBJ1-2 and V is TRBV6-1; D perhaps matches TRBD1 (5 bases). The CDR3 is made up of 14 amino acids. Between the trimmed V and J ends, which lost 4 bases and 2 bases, there was a span of 11 bases. The germline CDR1 and CDR2 sequences are MNHNS and SASEGT. This CDR3 reads CASSGGTPNYGYTF. The CDR3, as DNA: TGTGCCAGCAGTGGGGGCACACCCAACTATGGCTACACCTTC.

The chain links TRBV10-3 to TRBJ1-2, with TRBD1 as a possible D gene (5 bases). The CDR3 consists of 13 residues. With 8 bases removed from V and 4 bases from J, the gap between germline ends came to 14 bases. Germline V gives CDR1 ENHRY, CDR2 SYGVKD. The CDR3 nucleotides are TGTGCCATCTCGGACATGCTAGGCTATGGCTACACCTTC. This sequence encodes CAISDMLGYGYTF.

This clone was picked up one time. V is TRBV6-5 and J is TRBJ1-1; D not resolved. This CDR3 contains 13 residues. The V and J ends lost 8 bases and 4 bases respectively, with 14 bases between them. The germline CDR1 and CDR2 sequences are MNHEY and SVGAGI. CDR3 sequence (DNA): TGTGCCAGCTTCGCACCAGTAGGCACTGAAGCTTTCTTT. Protein sequence: CASFAPVGTEAFF.

The chain joins TRBV11-1 to TRBJ2-2; a possible D gene is TRBD1 (7 bases). The CDR3 has 14 amino acids. The V end lost 6 bases, the J end lost 5 bases, and 13 bases lay between the germline ends. Per germline, CDR1 SGHAT and CDR2 FQDESV (reference sequence). In nucleotides, the CDR3 is TGTGCCAGCAGTCTCCAGGGGGGAACCGGGGAGCTGTTTTTT. This codes for CASSLQGGTGELFF.

The sample holds one count of this clone. This chain connects TRBV9 to TRBJ2-1; 8 bases fit TRBD2. Germline trimming cut 0 bases from V and 5 bases from J; bases unmatched to any gene: 4. In germline, CDR1 is SGDLS, CDR2 YYNGEE. The CDR3 is made up of 15 amino acids. The CDR3 sequence is CASSVVAGNHNEQFF. The CDR3 DNA reads as TGTGCCAGCAGCGTAGTAGCGGGAAACCACAATGAGCAGTTCTTC.